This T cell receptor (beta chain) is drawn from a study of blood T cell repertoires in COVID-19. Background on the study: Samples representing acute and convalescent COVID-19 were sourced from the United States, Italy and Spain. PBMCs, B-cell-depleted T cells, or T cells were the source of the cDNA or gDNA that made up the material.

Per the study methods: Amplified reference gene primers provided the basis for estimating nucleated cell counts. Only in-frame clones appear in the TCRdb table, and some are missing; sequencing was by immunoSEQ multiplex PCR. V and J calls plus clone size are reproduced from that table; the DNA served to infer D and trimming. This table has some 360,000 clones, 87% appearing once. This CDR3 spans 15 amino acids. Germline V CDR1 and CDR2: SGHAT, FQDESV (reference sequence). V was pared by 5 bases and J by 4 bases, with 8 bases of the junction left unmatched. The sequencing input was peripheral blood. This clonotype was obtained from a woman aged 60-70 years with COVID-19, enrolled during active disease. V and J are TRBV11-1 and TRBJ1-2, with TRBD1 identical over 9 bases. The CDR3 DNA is TGTGCCAGCAGCCCTACCGGGACAGGGATCTATGGCTACACCTTC. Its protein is CASSPTGTGIYGYTF.